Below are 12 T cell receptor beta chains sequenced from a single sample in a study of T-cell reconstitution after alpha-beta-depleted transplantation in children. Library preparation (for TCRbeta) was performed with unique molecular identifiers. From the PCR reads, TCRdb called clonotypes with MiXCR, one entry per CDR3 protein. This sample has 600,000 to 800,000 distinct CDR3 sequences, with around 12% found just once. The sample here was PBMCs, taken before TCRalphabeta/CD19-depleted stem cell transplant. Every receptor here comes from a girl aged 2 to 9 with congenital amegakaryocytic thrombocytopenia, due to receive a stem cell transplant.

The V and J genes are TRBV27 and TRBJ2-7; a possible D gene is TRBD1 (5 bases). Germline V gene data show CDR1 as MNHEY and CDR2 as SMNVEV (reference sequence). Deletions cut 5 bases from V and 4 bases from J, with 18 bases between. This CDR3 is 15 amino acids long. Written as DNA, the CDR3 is TGTGCCAGCAGTCCCTCCCCTGACAGTCCTTACGAGCAGTACTTC. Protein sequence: CASSPSPDSPYEQYF.

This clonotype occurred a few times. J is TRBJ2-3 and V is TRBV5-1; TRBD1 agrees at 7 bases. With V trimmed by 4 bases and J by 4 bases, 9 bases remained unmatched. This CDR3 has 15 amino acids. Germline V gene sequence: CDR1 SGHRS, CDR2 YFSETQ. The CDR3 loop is CASSPETGLADTQYF. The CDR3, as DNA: TGCGCCAGCAGCCCCGAGACAGGGCTCGCAGATACGCAGTATTTT.

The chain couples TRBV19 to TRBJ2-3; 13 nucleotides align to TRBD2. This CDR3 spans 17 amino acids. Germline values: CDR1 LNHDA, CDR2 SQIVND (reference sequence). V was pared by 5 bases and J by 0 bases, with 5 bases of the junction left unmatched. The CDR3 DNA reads TGTGCCAGTAGTGCCCGGACTAGCGGGGGCAGCACAGATACGCAGTATTTT. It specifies CASSARTSGGSTDTQYF.

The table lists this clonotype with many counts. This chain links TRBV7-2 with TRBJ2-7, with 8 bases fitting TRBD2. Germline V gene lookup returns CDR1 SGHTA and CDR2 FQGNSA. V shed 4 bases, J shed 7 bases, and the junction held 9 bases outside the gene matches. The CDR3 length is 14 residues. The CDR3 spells CASSSSAGVREQYF. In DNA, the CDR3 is TGTGCCAGCAGCTCCTCAGCGGGAGTCCGTGAGCAGTACTTC.

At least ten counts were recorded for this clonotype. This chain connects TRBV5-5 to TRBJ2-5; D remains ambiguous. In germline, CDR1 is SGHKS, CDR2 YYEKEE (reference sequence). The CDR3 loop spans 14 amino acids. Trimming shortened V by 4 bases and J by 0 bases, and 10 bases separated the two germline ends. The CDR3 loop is CASSRGWDQETQYF. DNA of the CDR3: TGTGCCAGCAGCCGAGGATGGGACCAAGAGACCCAGTACTTC.

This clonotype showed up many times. DNA for the CDR3: TGTGCCAGCAGTTATCCTGAAGAGACCCAGTACTTC. Translating it yields CASSYPEETQYF. The J gene is TRBJ2-5, the V gene TRBV27, with D unresolved. V was cut by 4 bases and J by 3 bases, with 6 bases left in between. The CDR3 sequence is 12 residues long. CDR1 and CDR2 (germline): MNHEY, SMNVEV (reference sequence).

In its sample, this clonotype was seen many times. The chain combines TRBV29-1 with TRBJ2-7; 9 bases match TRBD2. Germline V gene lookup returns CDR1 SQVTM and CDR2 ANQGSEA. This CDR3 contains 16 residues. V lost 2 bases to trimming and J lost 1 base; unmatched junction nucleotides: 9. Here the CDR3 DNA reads TGCAGCGTTGAACCTTCCTTAGCGGGAGCTTCCTACGAGCAGTACTTC. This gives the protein CSVEPSLAGASYEQYF.

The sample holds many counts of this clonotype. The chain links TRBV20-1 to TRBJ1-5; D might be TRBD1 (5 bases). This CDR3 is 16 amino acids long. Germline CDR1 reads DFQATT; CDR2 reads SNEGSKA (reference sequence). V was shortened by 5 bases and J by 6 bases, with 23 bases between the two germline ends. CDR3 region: CSAFGGVRGPGQPQHF. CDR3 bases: TGCAGTGCTTTCGGGGGTGTGCGTGGGCCTGGTCAGCCCCAGCATTTT.

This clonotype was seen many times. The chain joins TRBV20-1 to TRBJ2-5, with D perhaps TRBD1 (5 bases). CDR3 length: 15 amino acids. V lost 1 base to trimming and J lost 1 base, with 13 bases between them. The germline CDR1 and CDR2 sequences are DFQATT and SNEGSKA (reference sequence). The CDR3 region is CSARGGGAFQETQYF. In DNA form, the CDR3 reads TGCAGTGCTAGAGGAGGTGGGGCTTTCCAAGAGACCCAGTACTTC.

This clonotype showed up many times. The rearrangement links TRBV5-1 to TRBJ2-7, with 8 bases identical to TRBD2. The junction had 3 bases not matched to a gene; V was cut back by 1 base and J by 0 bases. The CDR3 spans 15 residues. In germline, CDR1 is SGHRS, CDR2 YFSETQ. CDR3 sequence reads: CASSLRSGSSYEQYF. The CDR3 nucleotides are TGCGCCAGCAGCTTGCGCAGCGGGAGCTCCTACGAGCAGTACTTC.

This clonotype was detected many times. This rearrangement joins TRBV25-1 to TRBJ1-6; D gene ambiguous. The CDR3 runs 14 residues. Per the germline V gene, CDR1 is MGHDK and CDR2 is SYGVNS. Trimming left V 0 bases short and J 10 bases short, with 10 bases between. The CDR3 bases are TGTGCCAGCAGTGAATACTGGGAGAGGTCACCCCTCCACTTT. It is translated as CASSEYWERSPLHF.

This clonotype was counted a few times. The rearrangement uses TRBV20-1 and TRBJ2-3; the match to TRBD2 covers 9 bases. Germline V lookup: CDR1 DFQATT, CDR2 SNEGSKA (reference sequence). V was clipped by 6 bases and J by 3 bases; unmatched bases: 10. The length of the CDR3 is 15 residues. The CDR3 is CSATGLARRTDTQYF. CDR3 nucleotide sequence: TGCAGTGCAACGGGACTAGCACGCAGGACAGATACGCAGTATTTT.